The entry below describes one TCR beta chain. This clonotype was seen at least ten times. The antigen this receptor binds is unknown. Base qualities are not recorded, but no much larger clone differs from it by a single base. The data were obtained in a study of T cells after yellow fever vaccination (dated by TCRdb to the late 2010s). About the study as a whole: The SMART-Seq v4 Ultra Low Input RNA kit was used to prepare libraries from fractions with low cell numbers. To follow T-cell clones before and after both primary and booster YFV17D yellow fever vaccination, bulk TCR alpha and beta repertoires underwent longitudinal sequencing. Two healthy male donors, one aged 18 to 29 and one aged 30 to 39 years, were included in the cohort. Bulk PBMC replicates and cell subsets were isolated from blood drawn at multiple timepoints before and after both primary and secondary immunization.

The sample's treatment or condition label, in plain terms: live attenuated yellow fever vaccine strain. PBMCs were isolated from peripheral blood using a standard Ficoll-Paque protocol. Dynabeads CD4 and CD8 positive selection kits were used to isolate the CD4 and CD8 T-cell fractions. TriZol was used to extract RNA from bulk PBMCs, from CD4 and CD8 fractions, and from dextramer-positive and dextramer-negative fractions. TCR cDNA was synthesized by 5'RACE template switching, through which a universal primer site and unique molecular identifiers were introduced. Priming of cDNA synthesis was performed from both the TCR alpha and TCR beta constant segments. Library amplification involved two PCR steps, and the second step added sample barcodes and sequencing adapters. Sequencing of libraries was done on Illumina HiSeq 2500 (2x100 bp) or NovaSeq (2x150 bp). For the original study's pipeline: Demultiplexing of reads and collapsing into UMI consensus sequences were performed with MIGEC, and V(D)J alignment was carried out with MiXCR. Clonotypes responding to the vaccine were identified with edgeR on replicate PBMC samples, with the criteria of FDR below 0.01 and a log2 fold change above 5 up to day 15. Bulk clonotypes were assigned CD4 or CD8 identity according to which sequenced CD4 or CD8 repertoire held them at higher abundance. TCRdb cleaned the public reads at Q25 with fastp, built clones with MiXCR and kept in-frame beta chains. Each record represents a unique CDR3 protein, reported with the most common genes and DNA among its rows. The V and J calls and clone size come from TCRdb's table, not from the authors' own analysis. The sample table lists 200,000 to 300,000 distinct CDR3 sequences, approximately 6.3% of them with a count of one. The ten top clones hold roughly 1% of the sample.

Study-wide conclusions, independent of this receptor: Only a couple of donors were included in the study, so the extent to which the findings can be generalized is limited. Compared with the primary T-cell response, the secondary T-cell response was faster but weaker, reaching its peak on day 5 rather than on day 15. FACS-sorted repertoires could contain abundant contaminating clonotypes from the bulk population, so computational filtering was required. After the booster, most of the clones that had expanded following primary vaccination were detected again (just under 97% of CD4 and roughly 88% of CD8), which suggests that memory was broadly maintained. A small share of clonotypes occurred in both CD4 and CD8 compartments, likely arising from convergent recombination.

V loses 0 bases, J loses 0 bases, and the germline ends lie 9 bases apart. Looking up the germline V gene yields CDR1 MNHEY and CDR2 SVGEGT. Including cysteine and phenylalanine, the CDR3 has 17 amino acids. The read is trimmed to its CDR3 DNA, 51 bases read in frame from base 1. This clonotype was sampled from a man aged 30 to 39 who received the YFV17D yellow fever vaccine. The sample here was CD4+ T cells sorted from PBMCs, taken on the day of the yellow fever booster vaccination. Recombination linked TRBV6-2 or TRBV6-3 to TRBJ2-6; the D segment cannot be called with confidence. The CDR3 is CASSYSIPGSGANVLTF. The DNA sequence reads TGTGCCAGCAGTTACTCGATCCCAGGCTCTGGGGCCAACGTCCTGACTTTC.